These T cell receptor beta chains were read from a single sample in a study of blood T cell repertoires in COVID-19. The table came from immunoSEQ multiplex PCR; TCRdb's copy has only in-frame clones and leaves some out. The table has 180,000 or so clones, 70% to 80% seen once; the top ten hold approximately 15%. The sample taken for sequencing was PBMCs or T cells enriched from blood (not recorded which). The source of these receptors is a man aged 55 to 70 who had been exposed to COVID-19. Both conserved end residues are part of each CDR3. D genes are given only for firm matches. Part of the rows lack a size; the others show once, few, many or a class for expanded clones.

TRBV24-1,.,TRBJ1-1,few,13,CATADTLNTEAFF,TGTGCCACCGCGGACACCTTGAACACTGAAGCTTTCTTT
TRBV28,.,TRBJ1-1,once,15,CASSLAGVRYTEAFF,TGTGCCAGCAGTTTAGCCGGGGTTCGGTACACTGAAGCTTTCTTT
TRBV7-3,TRBD2,TRBJ2-1,.,15,CASSLTSGRANEQFF,TGTGCCAGCAGCTTGACTAGCGGGAGGGCCAATGAGCAGTTCTTC
TRBV6-4,.,TRBJ1-2,.,15,CASSDSRTRGYGYTF,TGTGCCAGCAGTGACTCTCGTACTCGTGGCTATGGCTACACCTTC
TRBV7-9,TRBD2,TRBJ2-7,.,16,CASSIRLAGDEVEQYF,TGTGCCAGCAGCATCCGACTAGCGGGTGACGAGGTCGAGCAGTACTTC
TRBV9,TRBD1,TRBJ2-6,.,18,CASSVEAGGMPGANVLTF,TGTGCCAGCAGCGTAGAGGCAGGGGGAATGCCTGGGGCCAACGTCCTGACTTTC
TRBV11-3,TRBD2,TRBJ2-2,.,20,CASSPSAAQLSGSGTGELFF,TGTGCCAGCAGCCCCTCAGCGGCCCAACTTAGCGGGAGTGGTACCGGGGAGCTGTTTTTT
TRBV29-1,.,TRBJ2-7,.,13,CSVEVAGLGEQYF,TGCAGCGTTGAAGTGGCAGGGCTGGGCGAGCAGTACTTC
TRBV6-4,TRBD1,TRBJ1-5,.,13,CARPDRVRQPQHF,TGTGCCAGACCTGACAGGGTTCGTCAGCCCCAGCATTTT
TRBV6-6,.,TRBJ1-6,many,17,CASSRADRIANNSPLHF,TGTGCCAGCAGCCGAGCCGACAGGATAGCAAATAATTCACCCCTCCACTTT
TRBV11-1,TRBD1,TRBJ2-7,.,16,CASSPTTGTGGYEQYF,TGTGCCAGCAGTCCTACTACCGGGACAGGGGGCTACGAGCAGTACTTC
TRBV6-5,TRBD1,TRBJ2-3,.,14,CAGRDRAPSEGQYF,TGTGCCGGACGGGACAGGGCCCCGAGTGAGGGGCAGTATTTT
TRBV30,.,TRBJ1-4,.,13,CACLPAVGEKLFF,TGTGCCTGCCTCCCTGCGGTCGGTGAAAAACTGTTTTTT
TRBV5-1,.,TRBJ2-5,once,20,CASSLVIGQGGLALVETQYF,TGCGCCAGCAGCTTGGTAATAGGACAGGGGGGACTAGCACTCGTGGAGACCCAGTACTTC
TRBV19,TRBD2,TRBJ2-5,.,15,CATTRSSGNRETQYF,TGTGCCACAACTCGATCGAGCGGGAATAGGGAGACCCAGTACTTC
TRBV5-1,TRBD1,TRBJ2-7,.,15,CASSSTGGGLEEQYF,TGCGCCAGCAGCTCGACAGGGGGCGGATTGGAAGAGCAGTACTTC
TRBV20-1,.,TRBJ1-3,.,14,CSASDTTFGNTIYF,TGCAGTGCTAGTGATACAACCTTTGGAAACACCATATATTTT
TRBV19,TRBD2,TRBJ2-2,.,15,CASSIIAGGSGELFF,TGTGCCAGTAGTATAATAGCGGGAGGGTCCGGGGAGCTGTTTTTT
TRBV27,.,TRBJ2-7,.,17,CASSFSLDGGSSYEQYF,TGTGCCAGCAGTTTTAGTCTTGACGGGGGTAGCTCCTACGAGCAGTACTTC
TRBV9,TRBD1,TRBJ2-5,.,15,CASSTADRGRETQYF,TGTGCCAGCAGCACCGCGGACAGGGGGAGAGAGACCCAGTACTTC
TRBV7-9,TRBD1,TRBJ2-5,many,15,CASSSRDRGRETQYF,TGTGCCAGCAGCAGCAGGGACAGGGGGAGAGAGACCCAGTACTTC
TRBV5-1,.,TRBJ2-3,.,16,CASSLDGGLPTDTQYF,TGCGCCAGCAGCTTGGATGGAGGGCTACCCACAGATACGCAGTATTTT
TRBV19,.,TRBJ1-6,.,14,CASSIGGQDSPLHF,TGTGCCAGTAGTATAGGGGGGCAAGATTCACCCCTCCACTTT
TRBV6-5,TRBD1,TRBJ2-3,.,14,CASQWTGLADTQYF,TGTGCCAGCCAATGGACAGGGCTCGCAGATACGCAGTATTTT
TRBV5-1,TRBD2,TRBJ2-3,.,16,CASSLWGLGSLDTQYF,TGCGCCAGCAGCTTGTGGGGACTAGGATCGTTAGATACGCAGTATTTT
TRBV24-1,TRBD1,TRBJ1-2,once,15,CATSDRTGPLVGYTF,TGTGCCACCAGTGACAGGACAGGGCCCCTAGTTGGCTACACCTTC
TRBV3-1/TRBV3-2,TRBD2,TRBJ2-7,.,17,CASSQGPSREGSYEQYF,TGTGCCAGCAGCCAAGGGCCATCGCGGGAGGGCTCCTACGAGCAGTACTTC
TRBV4-1,TRBD1,TRBJ1-2,.,14,CASSQNRGSYGYTF,TGCGCCAGCAGCCAGAACAGGGGAAGCTATGGCTACACCTTC
TRBV5-5,.,TRBJ1-5,.,16,CASSLIRGASNQPQHF,TGTGCCAGCAGCTTGATACGGGGGGCGAGCAATCAGCCCCAGCATTTT
TRBV6-5,.,TRBJ2-2,.,14,CASPRQGQSGELFF,TGTGCCAGCCCTCGGCAGGGGCAGTCCGGGGAGCTGTTTTTT
TRBV11-2,TRBD1,TRBJ1-3,.,14,CASSGQGVGNTIYF,TGTGCCAGCAGCGGACAGGGGGTTGGAAACACCATATATTTT
TRBV5-1,.,TRBJ2-1,.,14,CASSWQPGLNEQFF,TGCGCCAGCAGCTGGCAACCAGGGTTAAATGAGCAGTTCTTC
TRBV7-2,.,TRBJ1-6,.,15,CASSYQAHYNSPLHF,TGTGCCAGCAGCTATCAGGCACACTATAATTCACCCCTCCACTTT